Sequencing of this T cell receptor (beta chain) was carried out in a study of sequential checkpoint blockade in melanoma. Study information: Maintenance nivolumab came after either treatment sequence.

CDR1 and CDR2 (germline): LNHNV, YYDKDF (reference sequence). CDR3 length: 15 amino acids. Trimming cost V 5 bases and J 2 bases; bases outside gene matches: 9. This clone was counted a single time. Measured with immunoSEQ multiplex PCR; TCRdb has only the in-frame clones, and not every one. There are approximately 11,000 clones in the sample; around 69% occur only once, and about 28% lies in the top ten. Sample treatment: randomized to nivolumab then ipilimumab (arm A) or the reverse (arm B). Patients had received no earlier DNA-damaging chemotherapy. Sorted cells were live CD3+CD8+, lacking CD19 and CD56, from PBMCs.

This receptor was obtained from a human donor with melanoma. This specimen consisted of CD8+ T cells sorted from blood (inferred from file names), obtained from a patient given nivolumab and ipilimumab in sequence. The chain couples TRBV15 to TRBJ2-7, with 7 bases that match TRBD2. CDR3 amino acids: CATSYGGGPTYEQYF. Here the CDR3 DNA reads TGTGCCACCAGCTACGGCGGGGGACCCACCTACGAGCAGTACTTC.